Each of the 28 T cell receptor beta chains below was sequenced from the same sample in a study of glioma-infiltrating T cells. Amplification of TCR alpha and beta CDR3 regions from RNA used iRepertoire nested multiplex PCR. TCRdb processed the multiplex PCR reads anew with MiXCR; each CDR3 protein has one entry. The table includes more than 110,000 distinct CDR3 sequences, 35% to 50% detected once. The specimen sequenced was glioma tissue, nonneoplastic brain tissue, or PBMCs (not recorded which). All receptors derive from a human donor with low-grade glioma or glioblastoma, undergoing nonglioma brain surgery, or in good health (not recorded which).

The chain joins TRBV4-2 to TRBJ2-5; D is tentatively TRBD1 or TRBD2 (5 bases each). V was pared by 4 bases and J by 3 bases, with 9 bases between. The CDR3 sequence is 13 residues long. Germline V lookup: CDR1 LGHNA, CDR2 YNFKEQ. The CDR3 DNA reads TGTGCCAGCAGCCCGGGGACCAAAGAGACCCAGTACTTC. Protein sequence: CASSPGTKETQYF.

The rearrangement joins TRBV4-1 to TRBJ1-3; the D is unclear. From germline, CDR1 is MGHRA and CDR2 YSYEKL. With 0 bases removed from V and 4 bases from J, the gap between germline ends came to 1 base. The CDR3 totals 12 residues. CDR3 region: CASSQDGNTIYF. The CDR3 region has the DNA TGCGCCAGCAGCCAAGACGGAAACACCATATATTTT.

This clonotype appeared many times. CDR3 region: CSASSTRGSYNEQFF. The CDR3 DNA reads as TGCAGTGCTAGTTCTACTAGGGGCTCCTACAATGAGCAGTTCTTC. The rearrangement joins TRBV20-1 to TRBJ2-1; either TRBD1 or TRBD2 may fit D (5 bases each). The germline V gene has CDR1 DFQATT and CDR2 SNEGSKA (reference sequence). Trimming removed 3 bases at V and 0 bases at J, with 12 bases between. The CDR3 is 15 residues long.

This clonotype was detected only a few times. This chain connects TRBV7-2 to TRBJ1-1; D remains unclear. The CDR3 is 12 amino acids. Trimming removed 2 bases from V and 8 bases from J, with 9 bases in between. Germline-derived CDR1 and CDR2 are SGHTA and FQGNSA. The CDR3: CASSLNLGEAFF. The DNA of the CDR3 is TGTGCCAGCAGCTTAAACTTGGGGGAAGCTTTCTTT.

The CDR3 nucleotides read TGTGCCATCACCTGGACAGGGGCGGGCACTGAAGCTTTCTTT. It codes for CAITWTGAGTEAFF. The gene calls are TRBV6-1 and TRBJ1-1; the match to TRBD1 covers 9 bases. J gave up 4 bases and V 10 bases, and 10 bases lay outside the gene matches. This CDR3 has 14 amino acids. Looked up from germline, CDR1 is MNHNS and CDR2 is SASEGT.

This clonotype was picked up a small number of times. V is TRBV12-3 or TRBV12-4 and J is TRBJ2-5, with TRBD1 matching 7 bases. J was trimmed by 7 bases and V by 7 bases; bases with no gene match: 9. The CDR3 sequence is 13 residues long. The CDR3 DNA follows: TGTGCCAGCACTCCGGAGACAGGGAGGACCCAGTACTTC. Its protein is CASTPETGRTQYF.

This clonotype was counted only a few times. The gene calls are TRBV20-1 and TRBJ1-5; 9 bases are shared with TRBD1. Germline CDR1 reads DFQATT; CDR2 reads SNEGSKA (reference sequence). This CDR3 spans 14 amino acids. V lost 6 bases and J lost 3; bases outside the gene matches: 6. The CDR3 coding sequence is TGCAGTGCATCGGGACAGGGTAACAATCAGCCCCAGCATTTT. Translation gives CSASGQGNNQPQHF.

V is TRBV28 and J is TRBJ2-7; D is undetermined. The V and J ends lost 3 bases and 7 bases respectively, with 16 bases between them. Germline values: CDR1 MDHEN, CDR2 SYDVKM. The CDR3 consists of 14 residues. CDR3 residues: CASSLLSSSWEQYF. The CDR3 nucleotides are TGTGCCAGCAGTTTGTTGTCGTCTTCGTGGGAGCAGTACTTC.

This chain links TRBV2 with TRBJ2-7; 9 bases agree with TRBD2. The germline gives CDR1 SNHLY, CDR2 FYNNEI. The CDR3 contains 16 residues. V was clipped by 5 bases and J by 4 bases; unmatched bases: 12. CDR3 in amino acids: CASSPPLAGGSYEQYF. CDR3 DNA: TGTGCCAGCAGTCCTCCCCTGGCGGGAGGGTCTTACGAGCAGTACTTC.

Only a few counts were recorded for this clonotype. This chain uses TRBV6-2 or TRBV6-3 with TRBJ2-6, with D uncertain. Germline lookup yields CDR1 MNHEY and CDR2 SVGEGT. The germline V and J ends were trimmed by 5 bases and 2 bases, with 13 bases remaining between them. This CDR3 contains 16 residues. CDR3 DNA sequence: TGTGCCAGCAGTCCCGATAACGACGCTGGGGCCAACGTCCTGACTTTC. Its translation: CASSPDNDAGANVLTF.

This clonotype turned up a few times. The chain carries TRBV6-1 and TRBJ2-3, with 8 bases matching TRBD2. The CDR3 totals 13 residues. V gave up 8 bases and J gave up 3 bases; unmatched junction bases: 4. CDR1 MNHNS and CDR2 SASEGT come from the germline V gene. CDR3 sequence: CASWERETDTQYF. The CDR3, as DNA: TGTGCCAGCTGGGAGCGGGAGACAGATACGCAGTATTTT.

The chain joins TRBV7-2 to TRBJ2-7; 8 bases are a match to TRBD1. Germline V CDR1 and CDR2: SGHTA, FQGNSA. V lost 2 bases, J lost 2 bases, and 8 bases stayed unmatched. The CDR3 is made up of 16 amino acids. CDR3 bases: TGTGCCAGCAGCTTACCCCGGGACAGGTCCACCTACGAGCAGTACTTC. This gives the protein CASSLPRDRSTYEQYF. Based on the CDR3 plus reference TRBV7-2 and TRBJ2-7, the full variable domain is GAGVSQSPSNKVTEKGKDVELRCDPISGHTALYWYRQSLGQGLEFLIYFQGNSAPDKSGLPSDRFSAERTGGSVSTLTIQRTQQEDSAVYLCASSLPRDRSTYEQYFGPGTRLTVT.

The chain has TRBV24-1 and TRBJ2-5; D is unclear. The V end lost 6 bases, the J end lost 5 bases, and 12 bases lay between the germline ends. The CDR3 has 13 amino acids. Germline CDR1 and CDR2: KGHDR and SFDVKD. The CDR3, as DNA: TGTGCCACCAGTAAGCTCGGAGCTGAGACCCAGTACTTC. Translation gives CATSKLGAETQYF.

This sequence joins TRBV6-2 or TRBV6-3 and TRBJ1-4; D unclear. The V end was cut by 4 bases, the J end by 0 bases, with 6 bases between. The CDR3 has 14 residues. CDR1 is MNHEY and CDR2 is SVGEGT in the germline V gene. The CDR3 reads CASSFLATNEKLFF. Here the CDR3 DNA reads TGTGCCAGCAGTTTCTTGGCAACTAATGAAAAACTGTTTTTT.

The rearrangement joins TRBV6-1 to TRBJ2-7, with D perhaps TRBD1 or TRBD2 (5 bases each). The germline CDR1 and CDR2 sequences are MNHNS and SASEGT. V dropped 6 bases and J dropped 0 bases, with 18 bases sitting between them. There are 16 residues in the CDR3. CDR3 loop: CASSLIPGRSSYEQYF. The CDR3 nucleotides read TGTGCCAGCAGCCTAATTCCGGGACGCAGCTCCTACGAGCAGTACTTC.

The chain has TRBV19 and TRBJ1-5; no firm D call. The CDR3 runs to 15 residues. V gave up 2 bases and J gave up 0 bases, with 8 bases separating them. Germline CDR1 is LNHDA and CDR2 is SQIVND (reference sequence). This CDR3 is CASSIQVYSNQPQHF. CDR3 DNA sequence: TGTGCCAGTAGTATACAGGTCTATAGCAATCAGCCCCAGCATTTT.

The rearrangement joins TRBV6-1 to TRBJ2-7, with TRBD2 matching over 10 bases. The V gene's germline CDR1 is MNHNS and CDR2 SASEGT. CDR3 length equals 15 residues. The ends lost 0 bases at V and 4 bases at J; junction bases unmatched: 3. Here the CDR3 DNA reads TGTGCCAGCAGTGAAGCTAGCGGGGGGACTTACGAGCAGTACTTC. Protein: CASSEASGGTYEQYF.

The chain couples TRBV20-1 to TRBJ2-7; 7 bases are a match to TRBD1. Per the germline V gene, CDR1 is DFQATT and CDR2 is SNEGSKA (reference sequence). The CDR3 sequence is 12 residues long. J gave up 2 bases and V 6 bases, and 4 bases lay outside the gene matches. CDR3 in amino acids: CSAQGVPYEQYF. The CDR3 DNA follows: TGCAGTGCCCAGGGGGTTCCCTACGAGCAGTACTTC.

This clonotype occurred once. The chain uses TRBV7-2 and TRBJ1-2; D not resolved. Germline values: CDR1 SGHTA, CDR2 FQGNSA. Trimming took off 1 base at V and 13 bases at J, with 22 bases between the two ends. This CDR3 has 15 amino acids. CDR3 loop: CASSLESWEAPHGTF. The CDR3, as DNA: TGTGCCAGCAGCTTAGAATCATGGGAGGCCCCCCACGGCACCTTC.

There are a few counts of this clonotype. The rearrangement joins TRBV6-2 or TRBV6-3 to TRBJ1-5, with TRBD1 as a possible D gene (6 bases). The V and J ends lost 6 bases and 5 bases respectively, with 17 bases between them. CDR1 is MNHEY, CDR2 SVGEGT, per germline. The CDR3 is made up of 15 amino acids. The CDR3 DNA is TGTGCCAGCAGCCCGGGGGCGCCGGCTCATCAGCCCCAGCATTTT. Translation gives CASSPGAPAHQPQHF.

This clonotype has a handful of counts. This rearrangement joins TRBV7-9 to TRBJ2-1; D uncertain. Trimming took 1 base from V and 4 from J, leaving 11 bases between them. This CDR3 contains 15 residues. Germline loops: CDR1 SEHNR, CDR2 FQNEAQ (reference sequence). The CDR3 DNA sequence: TGTGCCAGCAGCTTAGGGGTCGGCTCATACAATGAGCAGTTCTTC. Its translation: CASSLGVGSYNEQFF.

This CDR3 reads CASRPQTGADYGYTF. The CDR3 DNA is TGTGCCAGCAGACCCCAAACGGGGGCGGACTATGGCTACACCTTC. The chain employs TRBV27 and TRBJ1-2; a possible D gene is TRBD1 (6 bases). Deletions cut 6 bases from V and 3 bases from J, with 17 bases between. Germline assignment: CDR1 MNHEY and CDR2 SMNVEV (reference sequence). CDR3 length: 15 residues.

The chain links TRBV27 to TRBJ2-7; D gene uncertain. Germline assignment: CDR1 MNHEY and CDR2 SMNVEV (reference sequence). The length of the CDR3 is 14 residues. V lost 4 bases, J lost 6 bases, and 16 bases lay in between. The CDR3 reads CASSYLDRPGEQYF. CDR3 bases: TGTGCCAGCAGTTACCTAGACCGCCCTGGCGAGCAGTACTTC.

With regard to this clonotype: This may arise from a read error, as a much more abundant clone is one base away. This chain connects TRBV28 to TRBJ1-3; D is unclear. This CDR3 is built from 14 residues. The germline gives CDR1 MDHEN, CDR2 SYDVKM. V was pared by 5 bases and J by 1 base, with 9 bases between. This chain's CDR3 is CASSQDGSGNTIYF. CDR3 DNA: TGTGCCAGCAGTCAAGACGGATCTGGAAACACCATATATTTT.

This clonotype was seen ten or more times. The chain employs TRBV6-2 or TRBV6-3 and TRBJ2-3, with D unclear. This CDR3 contains 15 residues. Germline CDR1 is MNHEY and CDR2 is SVGEGT. The germline V and J ends were trimmed by 0 bases and 1 base, with 8 bases remaining between them. CDR3 nucleotide sequence: TGTGCCAGCAGTTACTCGTGGCAGCGCACAGATACGCAGTATTTT. The encoded protein is CASSYSWQRTDTQYF.

This clonotype was seen a single time. The chain is built from TRBV20-1 and TRBJ2-7; perhaps TRBD1 as D (5 bases). CDR3 size: 15 residues. Germline CDR1 DFQATT, CDR2 SNEGSKA (reference sequence). Trimming shortened V by 0 bases and J by 3 bases, and 15 bases separated the two germline ends. CDR3 sequence reads: CSARDTLRQFYEQYF. In DNA form, the CDR3 reads TGCAGTGCTAGAGATACCCTGAGACAGTTCTACGAGCAGTACTTC.

A few counts support this clonotype. The chain couples TRBV6-6 to TRBJ2-7, with D tentatively TRBD1 (5 bases). The CDR3 consists of 13 residues. Trimming left V 2 bases short and J 6 bases short, with 11 bases between. Germline-derived CDR1 and CDR2 are MNHNY and SVGAGI (reference sequence). As DNA, the CDR3 is TGTGCCAGCAGTTACGATTGGGGCTCCGAGCAGTACTTC. Encoded protein: CASSYDWGSEQYF.

With regard to this clonotype: Given a much more abundant clone one base away, this may be a read error. J is TRBJ2-3 and V is TRBV20-1; TRBD1 matches 7 bases. CDR3 length equals 12 residues. Germline V gene lookup returns CDR1 DFQATT and CDR2 SNEGSKA (reference sequence). J lost 8 bases, V lost 8 bases, and 10 bases had no gene match. For the CDR3, the DNA is TGCAGTCCGTCAACAGGGGCAACTACGCAGTATTTT. Protein product: CSPSTGATTQYF.